This TCR beta chain emerged from a study of T cell repertoires in cytomegalovirus infection (dated by TCRdb to about 2019). Regarding the complete study: Peptide stimulations targeted recently identified HLA-C-restricted CMV epitopes, whose presentation resists viral immunomodulation, together with well-studied HLA-B-restricted epitopes. Because public TCR beta signatures pointed to carriage of CMV infection together with the matching HLA type, the HLA type of each donor mattered for the analysis. The investigation overall reported the following: In both this cohort and an independent roughly 350-donor cohort, the cumulative frequency of public TCR beta family members distinguished carriers of CMV infection plus the relevant HLA type. The ex vivo response was dominated by HLA-C-restricted CMV-specific TCR beta clonotypes, which also provided the single most frequent clonotype in two of eight donors.

Reading the label with the study, this specimen's treatment or condition is: in vitro stimulation with specific CMV peptide epitopes to enrich CMV-specific T cells. TCRdb names Illumina HiSeq 1500 as the instrument used. Starting from the raw public reads, TCRdb applied fastp trimming at Q25, assembled clones with MiXCR and retained in-frame beta chains. Each entry is one CDR3 protein sequence, shown with its most common DNA and genes. In this sample the table shows roughly 860,000 distinct CDR3 sequences, about 33% of which occur a single time. The ten largest clones capture 12% of the sample. Note on this clonotype: No antigen is known for it. Base qualities are not provided; no much larger clone lies one nucleotide away.

The CDR3 covers 14 residues, taking in both the cysteine and the phenylalanine. The only DNA kept is the CDR3, 42 bases in frame from the first base. V is clipped by 5 bases and J by 4 bases, and the sequence between their germline boundaries is 12 bases long. The germline V gene yields SGHVS for CDR1 and FNYEAQ for CDR2. The TCR sequence derives from a human donor in good health (CMV status not recorded). Some clones in this sample may be carry-over from other donors' samples. Recombination linked TRBV7-6 to TRBJ2-1; 5 matching bases give a weak D call of TRBD1. The source material was cultured CD8+ T cells from PBMCs, sampled from culture after CMV antigen stimulation. The bases are TGTGCCAGCAGCCTAACGGACATTTACAATGAGCAGTTCTTC. This gives the protein CASSLTDIYNEQFF.